This T cell receptor beta chain originates from a study of blood T cell repertoires in COVID-19. Study details: Specimens from acute and convalescent COVID-19 originated in the United States, Italy and Spain. T cells, B-cell-depleted T cells, or PBMCs supplied cDNA or gDNA.

Source study methods: Counts of nucleated cells, estimated from reference gene primer amplification, were obtained. The repertoire was sequenced with immunoSEQ multiplex PCR; TCRdb's copy has only in-frame clones and lacks some. V, J and clone size are taken as reported in that table, and D and trimming were inferred from the DNA itself. Seen here are around 260,000 clones, about 85% observed once, and the top ten hold roughly 3.9%. The CDR3 is 14 residues long. CDR1 is SGDLS, CDR2 YYNGEE, per germline. Trimming cost V 4 bases and J 5 bases; bases outside gene matches: 5. V and J are TRBV9 and TRBJ2-1; 8 bases map to TRBD2. This receptor was taken from a man in his fifties or sixties who had recovered from COVID-19. Material for sequencing was peripheral blood. This CDR3 reads CASSSGGPDNEQFF. In DNA, the CDR3 is TGTGCCAGCAGCTCGGGGGGGCCGGACAATGAGCAGTTCTTC.